The 25 T cell receptor beta chains in this list originate from one sample, sequenced in a study of blood T cell repertoires in COVID-19. Using immunoSEQ multiplex PCR, the repertoire was profiled, and TCRdb retains in-frame clones only, with some absent. Of approximately 460,000 clones listed, 89% were seen once; the top ten hold around 0.9%. Sequencing was carried out using peripheral blood. The source of these receptors is a man in his late teens or twenties with COVID-19, enrolled during active disease.

V and J are TRBV11-3 and TRBJ2-1; perhaps TRBD1 as D (6 bases). V was shortened by 6 bases and J by 4 bases, with 16 bases between the two germline ends. The CDR3 runs 15 residues. Germline V gene sequence: CDR1 SGHNT, CDR2 YENEEA. The CDR3, as DNA: TGTGCCAGCAGTTCCTCTTGGGGGCCTTACAATGAGCAGTTCTTC. Translated, it gives CASSSSWGPYNEQFF. Full variable domain (remainder filled in from reference TRBV11-3 and TRBJ2-1): EAGVVQSPRYKIIEKKQPVAFWCNPISGHNTLYWYLQNLGQGPELLIRYENEEAVDDSQLPKDRFSAERLKGVDSTLKIQPAELGDSAVYLCASSSSWGPYNEQFFGPGTRLTVL.

CDR3 sequence reads: CASSAEGEKLFF. CDR3 DNA: TGTGCCAGCAGCGCCGAGGGAGAAAAACTGTTTTTT. The genes are TRBV7-2 and TRBJ1-4, with D unclear. CDR1 is SGHTA and CDR2 is FQGNSA in the germline V gene. Between the trimmed V and J ends, which lost 5 bases and 8 bases, there was a span of 9 bases. The CDR3 extends over 12 amino acids.

The V gene is TRBV13, the J gene TRBJ2-3, with TRBD1 as a possible D gene (6 bases). Germline V gene sequence: CDR1 PRHDT, CDR2 FYEKMQ (reference sequence). Trimming left V 1 base short and J 5 bases short, with 13 bases between. This CDR3 region has 15 residues. CDR3 nucleotides: TGTGCCAGCAGCTTAGAGAACAGGGTTGAAGATACGCAGTATTTT. It specifies CASSLENRVEDTQYF.

The chain uses TRBV11-2 and TRBJ1-1; D perhaps matches TRBD1 (5 bases). Germline CDR1 is SGHAT and CDR2 is FQNNGV. The ends were cut back, 1 base at V and 0 bases at J, with 9 bases in the middle. This CDR3 region has 15 residues. Here the CDR3 reads CASSLVGHLNTEAFF. CDR3 bases: TGTGCCAGCAGCTTAGTAGGACACCTGAACACTGAAGCTTTCTTT.

This clone has a single count. This rearrangement joins TRBV3-1 (or the pseudogene TRBV3-2) to TRBJ2-1; TRBD2 agrees at 14 bases. The CDR3 has 17 residues. V trimming: 1 base; J trimming: 5 bases; junction bases outside the gene matches: 4. Germline V lookup: CDR1 LGHDT, CDR2 YNNKEL (reference sequence). The CDR3 is CASSQAWTSGGNNEQFF. The CDR3 bases are TGTGCCAGCAGCCAAGCCTGGACTAGCGGGGGGAACAATGAGCAGTTCTTC.

The chain recombines TRBV27 with TRBJ2-7, with 7 bases matching TRBD2. Losses at the gene ends were 3 bases for V and 2 bases for J; bases not matched to a gene: 13. The CDR3 contains 17 residues. Germline V gives CDR1 MNHEY, CDR2 SMNVEV (reference sequence). CDR3 coding DNA: TGTGCCAGCAGTTTCTTGAGTCCTCCGGGAGGCGCCTACGAGCAGTACTTC. Protein product: CASSFLSPPGGAYEQYF.

This clone was observed a single time. This chain connects TRBV29-1 to TRBJ1-1, with D perhaps matching TRBD1 (6 bases). The CDR3 extends over 12 amino acids. V lost 6 bases and J lost 2, with 10 bases in between. Germline values: CDR1 SQVTM, CDR2 ANQGSEA. The CDR3 reads CSVYRENTEAFF. The CDR3 nucleotides are TGCAGCGTCTACAGGGAAAACACTGAAGCTTTCTTT.

The chain couples TRBV7-9 to TRBJ2-7, with D possibly matching TRBD1 (6 bases). Germline V gives CDR1 SEHNR, CDR2 FQNEAQ (reference sequence). CDR3 length equals 14 residues. The ends were cut back, 5 bases at V and 2 bases at J, with 13 bases in the middle. CDR3 sequence reads: CASSGQGFPYEQYF. DNA for the CDR3: TGTGCCAGCAGCGGTCAGGGGTTCCCCTACGAGCAGTACTTC.

The CDR3 sequence: CASSSRTGDEKLFF. The CDR3 bases are TGTGCCAGCAGCTCGAGGACAGGGGATGAAAAACTGTTTTTT. The V gene is TRBV5-4, the J gene TRBJ1-4; the match to TRBD1 covers 9 bases. Looked up from germline, CDR1 is SGHNT and CDR2 is YYREEE (reference sequence). Germline trimming cut 3 bases from V and 6 bases from J; bases unmatched to any gene: 3. The CDR3 spans 14 residues.

The genes are TRBV2 and TRBJ1-5; D is perhaps TRBD1 (6 bases). CDR3 size: 16 residues. V was clipped by 3 bases and J by 1 base, with 13 bases between them. Germline CDR1 reads SNHLY; CDR2 reads FYNNEI. The CDR3 region has the DNA TGTGCCAGCAGTGAGCGGGCAGGGGAGAGCAATCAGCCCCAGCATTTT. It encodes CASSERAGESNQPQHF.

The chain carries TRBV6-1 and TRBJ1-2; no clear D. The CDR3 runs 14 residues. The V gene lost 1 base and the J gene lost 8 bases, with 14 bases spanning the gap. CDR1 and CDR2 (germline): MNHNS, SASEGT. The CDR3 DNA sequence: TGTGCCAGCAGTGAAGGACGTCAGGCTGCCGGCTACACCTTC. Protein product: CASSEGRQAAGYTF.

The chain couples TRBV6-5 to TRBJ1-1; TRBD1 matches 7 bases. Germline V gene sequence: CDR1 MNHEY, CDR2 SVGAGI. The CDR3 is 15 residues long. The junction had 7 bases not matched to a gene; V was cut back by 5 bases and J by 1 base. The CDR3 nucleotides read TGTGCCAGCAGTAGGTACAGGGGCTCGAACACTGAAGCTTTCTTT. This encodes CASSRYRGSNTEAFF.

This chain links TRBV19 with TRBJ2-1; possibly TRBD2 for D (5 bases). Germline-derived CDR1 and CDR2 are LNHDA and SQIVND (reference sequence). The CDR3 consists of 13 residues. Trimming stripped 5 bases from V and 12 bases from J, with 17 bases between. The CDR3 protein is CASSAARGEVQFF. DNA of the CDR3: TGTGCCAGTAGTGCCGCCCGGGGAGAGGTGCAGTTCTTC.

This clone occurred once. The chain is built from TRBV5-4 and TRBJ2-1, with D possibly TRBD2 on 5 matching bases. The germline gives CDR1 SGHNT, CDR2 YYREEE (reference sequence). V lost 5 bases and J lost 7, with 13 bases in between. The CDR3 is made up of 13 amino acids. The CDR3 region has the DNA TGTGCCAGCAGGTCGCGGGCCTCAAATGAGCAGTTCTTC. This encodes CASRSRASNEQFF.

The gene calls are TRBV2 and TRBJ1-6, with D unresolved. The CDR3 covers 15 residues. V lost 7 bases to trimming and J lost 0 bases, with 10 bases between them. From germline, CDR1 is SNHLY and CDR2 FYNNEI. This CDR3 reads CASNLGSSYNSPLHF. CDR3 bases: TGTGCCAGCAACCTCGGGAGCTCCTATAATTCACCCCTCCACTTT.

This CDR3 is CATSRQGTGGTQYF. In DNA, the CDR3 is TGTGCCACCAGTCGACAGGGGACGGGAGGTACGCAGTATTTT. The chain uses TRBV24-1 and TRBJ2-3; D is perhaps TRBD1 (8 bases). V shed 6 bases and J shed 8 bases, with 17 bases lying between them. The CDR3 is 14 residues long. Germline CDR1 KGHDR, CDR2 SFDVKD.

The chain links TRBV2 to TRBJ1-4; D unresolved. V was trimmed by 11 bases and J by 7 bases, leaving 14 bases between them. CDR1 is SNHLY, CDR2 FYNNEI, per germline. There are 12 residues in the CDR3. As DNA, the CDR3 is TGTGCCTCTGAGGAGGAGGGTGAAAAACTGTTTTTT. Encoded protein: CASEEEGEKLFF.

This CDR3 is CASSPRDTVAGELFF. The DNA of the CDR3 is TGTGCCAGCAGCCCCCGGGACACCGTGGCCGGGGAGCTGTTTTTT. The J gene is TRBJ2-2, the V gene TRBV7-2, with D maybe TRBD1 (6 bases). The CDR3 is made up of 15 amino acids. The ends were cut back, 5 bases at V and 6 bases at J, with 16 bases in the middle. The V gene's germline CDR1 is SGHTA and CDR2 FQGNSA.

J is TRBJ2-7 and V is TRBV27; 8 nucleotides line up with TRBD1. Trimming cost V 3 bases and J 1 base; bases outside gene matches: 5. In germline, CDR1 is MNHEY, CDR2 SMNVEV (reference sequence). The CDR3 length is 15 residues. As DNA, the CDR3 is TGTGCCAGCAGTTTGAAGACAGGGGTATCCTACGAGCAGTACTTC. Its protein is CASSLKTGVSYEQYF.

This chain links TRBV4-1 with TRBJ2-7, with 11 nucleotides matching TRBD2. Germline CDR1 and CDR2: MGHRA and YSYEKL. The CDR3 length is 20 residues. V lost 0 bases, J lost 6 bases, and 19 bases stayed unmatched. The CDR3 protein is CASSQDSRQIAGGYLGEQYF. CDR3 nucleotide sequence: TGCGCCAGCAGCCAAGATTCGCGGCAGATAGCGGGAGGGTATCTAGGCGAGCAGTACTTC.

The J gene is TRBJ2-3, the V gene TRBV5-1, with 15 bases that match TRBD2. V lost 4 bases and J lost 2; bases outside the gene matches: 8. Germline CDR1 reads SGHRS; CDR2 reads YFSETQ. This CDR3 contains 18 residues. This CDR3 is CASSPGGLAGGLTDTQYF. In DNA form, the CDR3 reads TGCGCCAGCAGCCCCGGGGGACTAGCGGGGGGACTCACAGATACGCAGTATTTT.

The gene calls are TRBV28 and TRBJ1-5; 8 bases agree with TRBD1. The germline gives CDR1 MDHEN, CDR2 SYDVKM. This CDR3 contains 15 residues. The ends lost 3 bases at V and 4 bases at J; junction bases unmatched: 5. As DNA, the CDR3 is TGTGCCAGCAGTTTTGGGGACAGGATGAATCAGCCCCAGCATTTT. Its protein is CASSFGDRMNQPQHF.

The J gene is TRBJ2-1, the V gene TRBV3-1 (or the pseudogene TRBV3-2); 7 bases line up with TRBD2. CDR3 length equals 15 residues. Germline V CDR1 and CDR2: LGHDT, YNNKEL (reference sequence). J gave up 4 bases and V 4 bases, and 7 bases lay outside the gene matches. The CDR3 DNA follows: TGTGCCAGCAGCCTCGTCTCTAGCGGATACAATGAGCAGTTCTTC. Amino acid sequence: CASSLVSSGYNEQFF.

V usage is TRBV14 and J usage is TRBJ2-1, with a weak D call TRBD2 (6 bases). Germline-derived CDR1 and CDR2 are SGHDN and FVKESK. The CDR3 runs 16 residues. Trimming took off 3 bases at V and 2 bases at J, with 14 bases between the two ends. CDR3: CASSHLGERAYNEQFF. The CDR3 nucleotides are TGTGCCAGCAGCCACTTGGGGGAGCGGGCCTACAATGAGCAGTTCTTC.

J is TRBJ1-2 and V is TRBV6-5; 7 bases agree with TRBD1. This CDR3 contains 13 residues. Germline values: CDR1 MNHEY, CDR2 SVGAGI. J lost 6 bases, V lost 3 bases, and 4 bases had no gene match. For the CDR3, the DNA is TGTGCCAGCAGTTATGGGACAGAAAATGGCTACACCTTC. This sequence encodes CASSYGTENGYTF.